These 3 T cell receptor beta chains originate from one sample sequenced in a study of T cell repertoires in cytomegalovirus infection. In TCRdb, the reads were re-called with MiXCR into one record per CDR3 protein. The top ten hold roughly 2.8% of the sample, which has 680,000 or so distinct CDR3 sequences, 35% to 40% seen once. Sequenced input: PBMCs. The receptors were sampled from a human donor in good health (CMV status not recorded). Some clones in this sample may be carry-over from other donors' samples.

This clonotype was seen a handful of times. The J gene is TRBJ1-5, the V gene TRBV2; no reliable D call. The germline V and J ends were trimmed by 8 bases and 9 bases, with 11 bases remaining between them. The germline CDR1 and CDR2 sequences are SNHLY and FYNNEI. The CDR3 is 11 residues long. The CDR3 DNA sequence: TGTGCCAGCTCGACAAGCGGGCCCCAGCATTTT. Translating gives CASSTSGPQHF.

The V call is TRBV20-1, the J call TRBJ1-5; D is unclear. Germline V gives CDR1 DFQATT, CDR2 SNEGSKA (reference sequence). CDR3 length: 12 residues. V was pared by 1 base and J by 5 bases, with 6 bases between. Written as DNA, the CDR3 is TGCAGTGCTAGAGGTGGGCATCAGCCCCAGCATTTT. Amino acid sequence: CSARGGHQPQHF.

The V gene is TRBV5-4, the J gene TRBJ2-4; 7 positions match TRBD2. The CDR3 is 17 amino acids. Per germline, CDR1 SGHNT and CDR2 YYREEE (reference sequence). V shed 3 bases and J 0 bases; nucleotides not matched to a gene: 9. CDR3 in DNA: TGTGCCAGCAGCTGGGGCGGGGGTCGGATAGCCAAAAACATTCAGTACTTC. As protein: CASSWGGGRIAKNIQYF.